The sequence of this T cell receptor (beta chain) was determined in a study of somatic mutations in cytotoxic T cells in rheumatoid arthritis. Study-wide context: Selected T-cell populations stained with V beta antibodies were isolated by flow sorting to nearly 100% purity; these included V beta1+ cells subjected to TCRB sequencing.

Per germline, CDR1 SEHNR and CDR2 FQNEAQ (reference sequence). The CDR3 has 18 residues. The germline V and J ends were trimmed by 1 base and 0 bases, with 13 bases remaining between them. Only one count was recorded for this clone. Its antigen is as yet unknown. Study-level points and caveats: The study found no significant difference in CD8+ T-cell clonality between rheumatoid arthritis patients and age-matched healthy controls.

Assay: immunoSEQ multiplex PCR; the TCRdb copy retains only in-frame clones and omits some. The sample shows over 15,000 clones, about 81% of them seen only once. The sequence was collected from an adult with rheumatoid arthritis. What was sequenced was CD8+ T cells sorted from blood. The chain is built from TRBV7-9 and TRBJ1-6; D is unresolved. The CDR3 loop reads CASSLGGRYGSYNSPLHF. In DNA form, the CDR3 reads TGTGCCAGCAGCTTAGGAGGCCGCTACGGCTCCTATAATTCACCCCTCCACTTT.